A single sample gave rise to the 8 T cell receptor beta chains below, sequenced in a study of cytomegalovirus exposure and HLA in healthy donors. It was with 60 Vbeta and 13 Jbeta primers that the PCR ran. Data came from immunoSEQ multiplex PCR; TCRdb stores just in-frame clones and leaves some out. The sample table includes about 46,000 clones. The specimen was PBMCs. The receptors originated from a woman aged 40 to 50 in good health and CMV-seronegative.

The chain carries TRBV7-2 and TRBJ1-1; tentative D call: TRBD1 (5 bases). Germline CDR1 SGHTA, CDR2 FQGNSA. The CDR3 is made up of 16 amino acids. V dropped 4 bases and J dropped 2 bases, with 17 bases sitting between them. CDR3 amino acids: CASSYRPQGSNTEAFF. The CDR3 DNA follows: TGTGCCAGCAGCTATCGGCCCCAGGGTAGCAACACTGAAGCTTTCTTT. Full variable domain (rest looked up from reference TRBV7-2 and TRBJ1-1): GAGVSQSPSNKVTEKGKDVELRCDPISGHTALYWYRQSLGQGLEFLIYFQGNSAPDKSGLPSDRFSAERTGGSVSTLTIQRTQQEDSAVYLCASSYRPQGSNTEAFFGQGTRLTVV.

The rearrangement uses TRBV12-5 and TRBJ2-3; the match to TRBD1 covers 9 bases. Trimming removed 4 bases from V and 5 bases from J; junction bases left unmatched: 7. The CDR3 spans 15 residues. CDR1 is LGHNT and CDR2 is FRNRAP in the germline V gene. The CDR3 is CASGWDRVLIDTQYF. CDR3 in DNA: TGTGCTAGTGGTTGGGACAGGGTATTAATAGATACGCAGTATTTT.

The CDR3 region has the DNA TGTGCCAGCTCACCAACTAGGGACAGGGCTGACACTGAAGCTTTCTTT. Its translation: CASSPTRDRADTEAFF. This chain uses TRBV18 with TRBJ1-1, with 9 bases identical to TRBD1. CDR1 and CDR2 (germline): KGHSH, LQKENI. Losses at the gene ends were 2 bases for V and 3 bases for J; bases not matched to a gene: 7. The CDR3 is 16 residues long.

The chain uses TRBV5-4 and TRBJ2-6; 9 nucleotides align to TRBD1. The CDR3 is 18 amino acids. Germline CDR1 and CDR2: SGHNT and YYREEE (reference sequence). The J segment lost 4 bases and the V segment lost 4 bases, leaving 12 bases of the junction unmatched. CDR3 in amino acids: CASSQRPGQGSGANVLTF. In nucleotides, the CDR3 is TGTGCCAGCAGCCAACGACCGGGACAGGGTTCCGGGGCCAACGTCCTGACTTTC.

The rearrangement joins TRBV29-1 to TRBJ2-7; 10 bases are shared with TRBD1. CDR3 length: 15 amino acids. The V gene's germline CDR1 is SQVTM and CDR2 ANQGSEA. V gave up 5 bases and J gave up 4 bases; unmatched junction bases: 11. CDR3 nucleotides: TGCAGCGTTACACCCGGGACAGGGGTTAATTACGAGCAGTACTTC. Its translation: CSVTPGTGVNYEQYF.

V gene TRBV7-8 combines with J gene TRBJ2-7; 12 bases agree with TRBD1. The J segment lost 6 bases and the V segment lost 5 bases, leaving 8 bases of the junction unmatched. The CDR3 runs 15 residues. Germline lookup yields CDR1 SGHVS and CDR2 FQNEAQ. The DNA of the CDR3 is TGTGCCAGCAGCGCCATCCGGGACAGGGGGCCCGAGCAGTACTTC. Its translation is CASSAIRDRGPEQYF.

This rearrangement joins TRBV6-1 to TRBJ2-7, with 10 nucleotides matching TRBD2. From germline, CDR1 is MNHNS and CDR2 SASEGT. J lost 6 bases, V lost 7 bases, and 9 bases had no gene match. This CDR3 has 14 amino acids. For the CDR3, the DNA is TGTGCCAGCAAACCGAGACTAGCGGGCGGCGAGCAGTACTTC. Protein: CASKPRLAGGEQYF.

V gene TRBV11-2 combines with J gene TRBJ2-7; the match to TRBD2 covers 8 bases. The trim removed 1 base at V and 0 bases at J, leaving 11 bases unmatched. Germline V gene sequence: CDR1 SGHAT, CDR2 FQNNGV. The CDR3 sequence is 18 residues long. The CDR3 loop reads CASSLALAGRLSSYEQYF. CDR3 nucleotide sequence: TGTGCCAGCAGCTTAGCCCTAGCGGGCAGGCTGAGCTCCTACGAGCAGTACTTC.